The next 4 T cell receptor beta chains were all read from a single sample in a study of blood T cell repertoires in COVID-19. Generated by immunoSEQ multiplex PCR, the TCRdb table keeps only in-frame clones and is missing some. This table holds 20,000 or so clones, around 90% found once. The specimen was peripheral blood. These receptors were obtained from a woman between 65 and 79 years old with active COVID-19.

This chain connects TRBV10-3 to TRBJ2-1; D possibly corresponds to TRBD1 (5 bases). The CDR3 sequence is 12 residues long. V lost 8 bases, J lost 7 bases, and 12 bases lay in between. CDR1 and CDR2 (germline): ENHRY, SYGVKD. The DNA for the CDR3 is TGTGCCATCGAAGGGTCAGGGAATGAGCAGTTCTTC. Residues: CAIEGSGNEQFF.

V is TRBV3-1 (or the pseudogene TRBV3-2) and J is TRBJ2-5; 12 bases line up with TRBD2. The CDR3 loop spans 15 amino acids. Germline lookup yields CDR1 LGHDT and CDR2 YNNKEL (reference sequence). The J segment lost 5 bases and the V segment lost 3 bases, leaving 4 bases of the junction unmatched. Here the CDR3 DNA reads TGTGCCAGCAGCCAGCGACTAGCGGGAGTTGAGACCCAGTACTTC. Protein sequence: CASSQRLAGVETQYF.

This clone was detected a few times. The rearrangement uses TRBV5-6 and TRBJ1-1; D gene uncertain. This CDR3 comprises 14 residues. V shed 3 bases and J shed 5 bases, with 14 bases lying between them. CDR1 is SGHDT, CDR2 YYEEEE, per germline. CDR3 bases: TGTGCCAGCAGCTCTCCTCTCCCCGGTACTGAAGCTTTCTTT. Protein: CASSSPLPGTEAFF.

The chain uses TRBV2 and TRBJ2-1, with 7 bases identical to TRBD1. Trimming cost V 4 bases and J 0 bases; bases outside gene matches: 12. The CDR3 spans 18 residues. Germline V lookup: CDR1 SNHLY, CDR2 FYNNEI. The CDR3 spells CASSGAVQGGNSYNEQFF. The CDR3 DNA reads as TGTGCCAGCAGTGGAGCCGTACAAGGGGGCAACTCCTACAATGAGCAGTTCTTC.